Following are 27 T cell receptor beta chains from one sample sequenced in a study of shared clonotypes between healthy human individuals (dated by TCRdb to 2020 to 2021). Preparation of the library involved the immunoSEQ multiplex PCR assay. TCRdb obtained this table from immuneACCESS and retained in-frame rearrangements with V and J assigned. These tables miss some clones; where compared with another copy, unresolved V genes account for less than half of the shortfall, and the remainder is unexplained. A total of some 500,000 clones appear in this sample, 95% to 96% of them only once. Approximately 0.06% of the sample is taken by the ten largest. The sequenced material came from naive CD4+ T cells sorted from blood. Interpreted using the paper, the cell subset or site label stands for: CD45RA+ positively selected. The source of these receptors is a woman aged 25 to 45 in good health.

The genes are TRBV10-2 and TRBJ2-1; 7 nucleotides agree with TRBD2. The V and J ends lost 4 bases and 8 bases, in that order; junction bases with no gene match: 14. The CDR3 extends over 16 amino acids. The germline V gene has CDR1 WSHSY and CDR2 SAAADI. The DNA of the CDR3 is TGCGCCAGCAGTGCGGCGGTGTGGGAGGGCCTGTATGAGCAGTTCTTC. This sequence encodes CASSAAVWEGLYEQFF.

The gene calls are TRBV19 and TRBJ1-3; no reliable D call. Germline V lookup: CDR1 LNHDA, CDR2 SQIVND (reference sequence). Trimming stripped 5 bases from V and 0 bases from J, with 14 bases between. The CDR3 is 16 residues long. The CDR3 bases are TGTGCCAGTAGTCTAGGAGGTGGCAGCTCTGGAAACACCATATATTTT. Protein: CASSLGGGSSGNTIYF.

V gene TRBV11-3 combines with J gene TRBJ2-1; a possible D gene is TRBD1 (5 bases). The CDR3 runs to 16 residues. Trimming left V 4 bases short and J 4 bases short, with 17 bases between. Germline CDR1 reads SGHNT; CDR2 reads YENEEA. CDR3 sequence reads: CASSSPQGTPYNEQFF. Here the CDR3 DNA reads TGTGCCAGCAGCTCACCTCAGGGTACACCTTACAATGAGCAGTTCTTC.

The chain couples TRBV6-1 to TRBJ1-3, with a weak D call TRBD1 (5 bases). Between the trimmed V and J ends, which lost 3 bases and 3 bases, there was a span of 12 bases. This CDR3 has 15 residues. Germline assignment: CDR1 MNHNS and CDR2 SASEGT. This CDR3 is CASSDRGDYGNTIYF. The DNA of the CDR3 is TGTGCCAGCAGTGATCGAGGGGATTATGGAAACACCATATATTTT.

CDR3 amino acids: CASSVAGTDNEKLFF. The CDR3 DNA is TGTGCCAGCAGCGTAGCCGGGACGGATAATGAAAAACTGTTTTTT. This rearrangement joins TRBV9 to TRBJ1-4; maybe TRBD1 (5 bases). This CDR3 has 15 residues. Trimming shortened V by 0 bases and J by 4 bases, and 10 bases separated the two germline ends. Germline CDR1 and CDR2: SGDLS and YYNGEE.

The chain recombines TRBV5-1 with TRBJ2-7; 7 positions match TRBD1. Trimming at V came to 2 bases and at J to 3 bases, leaving 2 bases not matched to a gene. CDR1 and CDR2 (germline): SGHRS, YFSETQ. This CDR3 has 13 amino acids. As DNA, the CDR3 is TGCGCCAGCAGCTTCGGACAGGACTACGAGCAGTACTTC. It is translated as CASSFGQDYEQYF. Filled out from reference TRBV5-1 and TRBJ2-7, the complete variable domain reads KAGVTQTPRYLIKTRGQQVTLSCSPISGHRSVSWYQQTPGQGLQFLFEYFSETQRNKGNFPGRFSGRQFSNSRSEMNVSTLELGDSALYLCASSFGQDYEQYFGPGTRLTVT.

V gene TRBV28 combines with J gene TRBJ2-5; tentatively, D is TRBD1 (5 bases). The length of the CDR3 is 15 residues. CDR1 and CDR2 from the germline V gene are MDHEN and SYDVKM. Trimming took 2 bases from V and 2 from J, leaving 12 bases between them. CDR3 amino acids: CASSLQAGIQETQYF. CDR3 DNA sequence: TGTGCCAGCAGTTTACAGGCAGGGATACAAGAGACCCAGTACTTC.

The chain links TRBV27 to TRBJ2-4, with D possibly matching TRBD1 (6 bases). The germline V gene encodes CDR1 MNHEY and CDR2 SMNVEV (reference sequence). V lost 4 bases and J lost 7, with 11 bases in between. The CDR3 is 13 amino acids. CDR3 in amino acids: CASSSQGFNIQYF. The CDR3 nucleotides read TGTGCCAGCAGTTCCCAGGGGTTTAACATTCAGTACTTC.

This chain uses TRBV11-2 with TRBJ1-5, with D unresolved. Germline V gene lookup returns CDR1 SGHAT and CDR2 FQNNGV. CDR3 size: 15 residues. The V and J ends lost 1 base and 1 base respectively, with 8 bases between them. In DNA, the CDR3 is TGTGCCAGCAGCTTAGCCAGTGCGAGCAATCAGCCCCAGCATTTT. The encoded protein is CASSLASASNQPQHF.

This chain links TRBV25-1 with TRBJ2-2; D is possibly TRBD1 (6 bases). The CDR3 runs to 13 residues. Trimming cost V 7 bases and J 3 bases, with 9 bases left between them. Germline lookup yields CDR1 MGHDK and CDR2 SYGVNS. The CDR3 sequence: CASTRGHTGELFF. CDR3 coding DNA: TGTGCCAGCACCAGGGGCCACACCGGGGAGCTGTTTTTT.

J is TRBJ1-2 and V is TRBV5-6; 7 bases match TRBD1. Trimming removed 7 bases from V and 5 bases from J; junction bases left unmatched: 8. From germline, CDR1 is SGHDT and CDR2 YYEEEE. The CDR3 length is 13 residues. CDR3 DNA sequence: TGTGCCAGCCTTCGGGCAGGGGGGTATGGCTACACCTTC. Translating gives CASLRAGGYGYTF.

The DNA for the CDR3 is TGTGCCAGCAGAGTTCCGGGAGCCGGGGAGCTGTTTTTT. It translates to CASRVPGAGELFF. V is TRBV28 and J is TRBJ2-2, with D possibly TRBD2 on 6 matching bases. Germline loops: CDR1 MDHEN, CDR2 SYDVKM. This CDR3 spans 13 amino acids. V was trimmed by 6 bases and J by 6 bases, leaving 11 bases between them.

In its sample, this clone was seen once. This chain links TRBV25-1 with TRBJ2-1; D is unresolved. This CDR3 has 13 amino acids. Germline V gene sequence: CDR1 MGHDK, CDR2 SYGVNS. V lost 4 bases and J 9 bases, leaving 13 bases between the germline ends. In DNA, the CDR3 is TGTGCCAGCAGTGCTCAGGACGGCGGTGAGCAGTTCTTC. Protein sequence: CASSAQDGGEQFF.

This chain connects TRBV7-3 to TRBJ2-1; 9 positions match TRBD2. Germline trimming cut 5 bases from V and 5 bases from J; bases unmatched to any gene: 13. CDR3 length equals 17 residues. In germline, CDR1 is SGHTA, CDR2 FQGTGA. The CDR3 DNA sequence: TGTGCCAGCAGCCCTCGGTCGAGGACTAGCGAAAACAATGAGCAGTTCTTC. Protein: CASSPRSRTSENNEQFF.

The gene calls are TRBV27 and TRBJ1-1; D not resolved. This CDR3 spans 18 amino acids. Germline V gene sequence: CDR1 MNHEY, CDR2 SMNVEV (reference sequence). Trimming left V 2 bases short and J 4 bases short, with 23 bases between. In DNA, the CDR3 is TGTGCCAGCAGTTTAGTAGCTCCCAGGTTTAAGAGGGTCACTGAAGCTTTCTTT. It translates to CASSLVAPRFKRVTEAFF.

CDR3 nucleotide sequence: TGTGCCAGTAGTATAGTGGAGGGGAACTATGGCTACACCTTC. This gives the protein CASSIVEGNYGYTF. The rearrangement uses TRBV19 and TRBJ1-2; TRBD1 is a possible D gene (5 bases). There are 14 residues in the CDR3. CDR1 and CDR2 from the germline V gene are LNHDA and SQIVND (reference sequence). V lost 1 base and J lost 2, with 8 bases in between.

This chain uses TRBV27 with TRBJ2-3; 10 bases line up with TRBD2. The V gene's germline CDR1 is MNHEY and CDR2 SMNVEV (reference sequence). Trimming took 7 bases from V and 2 from J; bases not matched to a gene: 9. The CDR3 is made up of 16 amino acids. DNA of the CDR3: TGTGCCAGCACCAGGATCGGACTAGCGGACACAGATACGCAGTATTTT. This translates into CASTRIGLADTDTQYF.

The gene calls are TRBV5-8 and TRBJ1-2; D uncertain. The CDR3 contains 15 residues. CDR1 SGHTS and CDR2 YDEGEE come from the germline V gene. V was clipped by 3 bases and J by 1 base, with 13 bases between them. The CDR3 DNA is TGTGCCAGCAGCTCACATTTACGTATTAACTATGGCTACACCTTC. Its protein product is CASSSHLRINYGYTF.

This chain uses TRBV7-9 with TRBJ2-7, with TRBD2 as a possible D gene (6 bases). The V gene's germline CDR1 is SEHNR and CDR2 FQNEAQ (reference sequence). CDR3 length: 14 residues. The V and J ends lost 4 bases and 4 bases respectively, with 14 bases between them. The CDR3 loop reads CASSSRESGYEQYF. The CDR3 region has the DNA TGTGCCAGCAGCTCCCGGGAGAGCGGGTACGAGCAGTACTTC.

The chain employs TRBV18 and TRBJ1-2; no definite D call. The CDR3 covers 14 residues. The germline V gene has CDR1 KGHSH and CDR2 LQKENI. The V end was cut by 2 bases, the J end by 3 bases, with 10 bases between. The CDR3 sequence is CASSPYKGDYGYTF. The CDR3 coding sequence is TGTGCCAGCTCACCATACAAGGGCGACTATGGCTACACCTTC.

The CDR3: CASRQHGYTF. CDR3 nucleotide sequence: TGTGCCAGCAGACAACATGGCTACACCTTC. The chain links TRBV6-1 to TRBJ1-2; no reliable D call. The germline CDR1 and CDR2 sequences are MNHNS and SASEGT. Deletions cut 6 bases from V and 6 bases from J, with 5 bases between. The length of the CDR3 is 10 residues.

This chain joins TRBV14 and TRBJ2-7, with 7 bases matching TRBD1. Germline values: CDR1 SGHDN, CDR2 FVKESK. The CDR3 loop spans 13 amino acids. V shed 3 bases, J shed 5 bases, and the junction held 4 bases outside the gene matches. CDR3 nucleotides: TGTGCCAGCAGCCATGACAGGGCAGACGAGCAGTACTTC. This translates into CASSHDRADEQYF.

V and J are TRBV28 and TRBJ2-3; unclear D gene. The CDR3 runs to 12 residues. Trimming removed 8 bases at V and 2 bases at J, with 8 bases between. From germline, CDR1 is MDHEN and CDR2 SYDVKM. The CDR3 sequence: CASERFTDTQYF. Written as DNA, the CDR3 is TGTGCCAGCGAGAGGTTCACAGATACGCAGTATTTT.

This clone showed up just once. The chain couples TRBV18 to TRBJ1-1; 7 bases are a match to TRBD1. The CDR3 is 15 residues long. J gave up 0 bases and V 3 bases, and 4 bases lay outside the gene matches. CDR1 is KGHSH and CDR2 is LQKENI in the germline V gene. The CDR3 region is CASSPDRWMNTEAFF. The CDR3 DNA sequence: TGTGCCAGCTCACCGGACAGGTGGATGAACACTGAAGCTTTCTTT.

The CDR3 protein is CASSPFMWGWENIQYF. CDR3 bases: TGTGCCAGCAGCCCCTTCATGTGGGGATGGGAAAACATTCAGTACTTC. The rearrangement joins TRBV21-1 to TRBJ2-4. TRBV21-1 constitutes a pseudogene. The length of the CDR3 is 16 residues.

The chain carries TRBV28 and TRBJ2-7; possible D gene TRBD1, 6 bases. V shed 5 bases and J shed 3 bases, with 11 bases lying between them. CDR1 and CDR2 (germline): MDHEN, SYDVKM. CDR3 length: 13 residues. The CDR3 region is CASSTGTHYEQYF. As DNA, the CDR3 is TGTGCCAGCAGTACAGGGACACACTACGAGCAGTACTTC.

As for this clone: This sample includes further DNA sequences coding for the same CDR3. The rearrangement uses TRBV5-1 and TRBJ1-1; 8 bases are shared with TRBD1. CDR1 and CDR2 from the germline V gene are SGHRS and YFSETQ. J lost 3 bases, V lost 2 bases, and 0 bases had no gene match. CDR3 length: 13 residues. CDR3 region: CASSLQGDTEAFF. The CDR3 nucleotides are TGCGCCAGCAGCTTACAGGGGGACACTGAAGCTTTCTTT.